These T cell receptor beta chains were read from a single sample in a study of beta chain features in type 1 diabetes. Produced via immunoSEQ multiplex PCR; TCRdb's table is partial and in-frame only. The sample includes under 200,000 clones, 7.5% to 10% of them seen just once. Source material: central memory CD4+ T cells from blood. These receptors were taken from a woman aged 18-35 years in good health. CDR3s include the opening cysteine and the closing phenylalanine or tryptophan. The D gene is left open where the match is weak. Clone size is stated in some rows and not others, as once, few, many or a class when expanded.

D gene	V gene	clone size	J gene	CDR3 protein	CDR3 DNA
TRBD1	TRBV7-9	few	TRBJ1-1	CASSATGDTEAFF	TGTGCCAGCAGTGCCACAGGGGACACTGAAGCTTTCTTT
TRBD2	TRBV29-1	few	TRBJ2-1	CSVEGSGSNEQFF	TGCAGCGTTGAGGGTAGCGGGAGCAATGAGCAGTTCTTC
TRBD1	TRBV5-1	.	TRBJ2-3	CASSINSGTGSTDTQYF	TGCGCCAGCAGCATCAACTCCGGGACAGGCTCCACAGATACGCAGTATTTT
.	TRBV5-1	.	TRBJ1-4	CASSLGGSEHEKLFF	TGCGCCAGCAGCTTGGGCGGCAGCGAACATGAAAAACTGTTTTTT
.	TRBV5-4	.	TRBJ1-2	CASSLPGKKGYGYTF	TGTGCCAGCAGCTTGCCCGGGAAGAAGGGCTATGGCTACACCTTC
.	TRBV7-9	.	TRBJ1-1	CASSSLTGNTEAFF	TGTGCCAGCAGCTCACTTACAGGGAACACTGAAGCTTTCTTT
.	TRBV5-6	.	TRBJ1-2	CASSLGGYGYTF	TGTGCCAGCAGCTTAGGGGGCTATGGCTACACCTTC
.	TRBV7-8	few	TRBJ1-1	CASSSRGMGVSTEAFF	TGTGCCAGCAGCTCGAGGGGGATGGGGGTGAGCACTGAAGCTTTCTTT
.	TRBV30	few	TRBJ2-3	CAWSSSTDTQYF	TGTGCCTGGAGTTCAAGCACAGATACGCAGTATTTT
.	TRBV5-6	.	TRBJ2-4	CASSSRTAGGAIQYF	TGTGCCAGCAGCTCCCGGACAGCCGGAGGCGCCATTCAGTACTTC
TRBD1	TRBV6-5	.	TRBJ2-1	CASSHRDRRDEQFF	TGTGCCAGCAGCCACCGGGACAGACGGGATGAGCAGTTCTTC
TRBD1	TRBV25-1	few	TRBJ2-5	CASSPGQGWVGETQYF	TGTGCCAGCAGTCCTGGACAGGGATGGGTTGGAGAGACCCAGTACTTC
.	TRBV30	few	TRBJ1-2	CAWSSSTALYGYTF	TGTGCCTGGAGCTCATCGACAGCCCTCTATGGCTACACCTTC
.	TRBV9	few	TRBJ2-6	CASSVEEGFRVLTF	TGTGCCAGCAGCGTAGAAGAGGGTTTCCGGGTCCTGACTTTC
.	TRBV5-1	few	TRBJ2-1	CASSWMGESSYNEQFF	TGCGCCAGCAGTTGGATGGGCGAAAGCTCCTACAATGAGCAGTTCTTC
.	TRBV5-6	few	TRBJ1-1	CASSPNGGTEAFF	TGTGCCAGCAGCCCTAACGGCGGCACTGAAGCTTTCTTT
TRBD1	TRBV7-9	.	TRBJ2-1	CASSWGRDRVNPEQFF	TGTGCCAGCAGCTGGGGAAGGGACAGGGTAAATCCTGAGCAGTTCTTC
.	TRBV29-1	few	TRBJ1-3	CSVERPGDTIYF	TGCAGCGTTGAGCGTCCAGGGGACACCATATATTTT
TRBD1	TRBV5-5	.	TRBJ2-7	CASSRDGTGYEQYF	TGTGCCAGCAGCCGGGATGGGACAGGCTACGAGCAGTACTTC
TRBD2	TRBV2	.	TRBJ2-5	CASSRTGTSQETQYF	TGTGCCAGCAGCCGAACAGGGACTAGCCAAGAGACCCAGTACTTC
.	TRBV7-2	.	TRBJ2-7	CASSLDGTYEQYF	TGTGCCAGCAGCTTAGACGGTACCTACGAGCAGTACTTC
TRBD1	TRBV7-8	few	TRBJ2-7	CASSRTGQGPYEQYF	TGTGCCAGCAGCCGAACGGGACAGGGCCCCTACGAGCAGTACTTC
.	TRBV29-1	.	TRBJ2-1	CSVDRNSYNEQFF	TGCAGCGTTGACAGAAACTCCTACAATGAGCAGTTCTTC
.	TRBV11-2	few	TRBJ1-2	CASLARGIYGYTF	TGTGCCAGCCTTGCGCGGGGGATCTATGGCTACACCTTC
TRBD2	TRBV29-1	.	TRBJ2-2	CSVVGLAGVGTGELFF	TGCAGCGTTGTGGGACTAGCGGGAGTAGGCACCGGGGAGCTGTTTTTT
TRBD2	TRBV11-3	few	TRBJ2-1	CASSLGSAGGEDEQFF	TGTGCCAGCAGCTTAGGTTCAGCGGGAGGCGAAGATGAGCAGTTCTTC
.	TRBV7-2	few	TRBJ2-5	CASSLGSGGETQYF	TGTGCCAGCAGCTTAGGGTCGGGTGGAGAGACCCAGTACTTC
.	TRBV29-1	many	TRBJ2-3	CSVAPTADTQYF	TGCAGCGTTGCCCCGACAGCAGATACGCAGTATTTT
TRBD1	TRBV5-1	.	TRBJ2-7	CASSLAAGGIYEQYF	TGCGCCAGCAGCTTGGCGGCAGGGGGCATCTACGAGCAGTACTTC
TRBD1	TRBV4-3	.	TRBJ1-1	CASSQDKGASGDTEAFF	TGCGCCAGCAGCCAAGATAAGGGGGCGAGTGGGGACACTGAAGCTTTCTTT
TRBD1	TRBV11-2	few	TRBJ2-4	CASSAQTGALAKNIQYF	TGTGCCAGCAGCGCCCAGACAGGGGCCCTAGCCAAAAACATTCAGTACTTC
TRBD1	TRBV6-1	.	TRBJ2-7	CASSEAGGDRAGEQYF	TGTGCCAGCAGTGAAGCGGGAGGGGACAGGGCGGGCGAGCAGTACTTC
.	TRBV5-1	few	TRBJ2-2	CASSLGGRANTGELFF	TGCGCCAGCAGCTTGGGCGGCCGCGCGAACACCGGGGAGCTGTTTTTT
TRBD1	TRBV2	.	TRBJ2-2	CASRAGQGATGELFF	TGTGCCAGCAGGGCAGGACAGGGGGCAACCGGGGAGCTGTTTTTT
TRBD1	TRBV5-1	.	TRBJ1-6	CASSNRTGGNSPLHF	TGCGCCAGCAGCAACCGGACAGGTGGAAATTCACCCCTCCACTTT
TRBD2	TRBV11-1	few	TRBJ2-3	CASSFRTSGGGDTQYF	TGTGCCAGCAGCTTCCGGACTAGCGGGGGCGGAGATACGCAGTATTTT
.	TRBV4-2	few	TRBJ1-3	CASSQLRGHSGNTIYF	TGTGCCAGCAGCCAACTCCGAGGCCACTCTGGAAACACCATATATTTT
.	TRBV15	.	TRBJ2-3	CATSRPHENTDTQYF	TGTGCCACCAGCAGGCCACATGAAAACACAGATACGCAGTATTTT
TRBD1	TRBV2	.	TRBJ1-2	CASSRGTGGEGYTF	TGTGCCAGCAGCCGAGGGACAGGGGGCGAGGGCTACACCTTC
.	TRBV11-2	few	TRBJ2-1	CASSLEVSSYNEQFF	TGTGCCAGCAGCTTAGAGGTGAGCTCCTACAATGAGCAGTTCTTC
TRBD1	TRBV5-1	few	TRBJ1-1	CASSVQGAMRNAEAFF	TGCGCCAGCAGCGTACAGGGGGCGATGCGGAACGCTGAAGCTTTCTTT
.	TRBV2	.	TRBJ1-1	CASSERGRWVNTEAFF	TGTGCCAGCAGTGAACGGGGAAGGTGGGTGAACACTGAAGCTTTCTTT
TRBD1	TRBV10-3	.	TRBJ1-3	CAMHRGLRENTIYF	TGTGCCATGCACAGGGGGCTACGAGAAAACACCATATATTTT
.	TRBV5-1	few	TRBJ1-1	CASSRTENTEAFF	TGCGCCAGCAGCCGGACAGAGAACACTGAAGCTTTCTTT
.	TRBV14	.	TRBJ1-4	CASSLTATNEKLFF	TGTGCCAGCAGTCTTACTGCAACTAATGAAAAACTGTTTTTT
.	TRBV1	.	TRBJ2-1	CTSSKYSRKQFF	TGCACCAGCAGCAAATATTCTAGAAAGCAGTTCTTC
.	TRBV11-2	.	TRBJ2-4	CASSLDRQGNIQYF	TGTGCCAGCAGCTTAGATCGGCAGGGAAACATTCAGTACTTC
TRBD1	TRBV7-2	few	TRBJ1-2	CASSSGQGIGYTF	TGTGCCAGCAGCTCTGGACAGGGGATTGGCTACACCTTC
TRBD2	TRBV6-4	.	TRBJ2-7	CASRESGSPSYEQYF	TGTGCCAGCAGAGAAAGCGGGAGCCCCTCCTACGAGCAGTACTTC
TRBD1	TRBV18	.	TRBJ1-3	CASSRGTGDSGNTIYF	TGTGCCAGCTCACGTGGGACAGGCGACTCTGGAAACACCATATATTTT
.	TRBV2	few	TRBJ1-3	CASSPQGNTIYF	TGTGCCAGCAGTCCCCAAGGAAACACCATATATTTT
TRBD1	TRBV23-1	few	TRBJ2-7	CASSRGQGWYEQYF	TGCGCCAGCAGTCGAGGACAGGGGTGGTACGAGCAGTACTTC
.	TRBV30	few	TRBJ1-5	CAWSGGGHNQPQHF	TGTGCCTGGAGTGGGGGAGGGCACAATCAGCCCCAGCATTTT
.	TRBV6-1	.	TRBJ1-2	CASRGGANYGYTF	TGTGCCAGCCGAGGCGGGGCTAACTATGGCTACACCTTC
.	TRBV7-2	few	TRBJ2-2	CASSLAPGANTGELFF	TGTGCCAGCAGCTTAGCCCCCGGGGCGAACACCGGGGAGCTGTTTTTT
.	TRBV7-2	few	TRBJ2-5	CASSSGTYPGETQYF	TGTGCCAGCAGCTCAGGGACATACCCGGGAGAGACCCAGTACTTC
.	TRBV19	.	TRBJ2-5	CASSIGAGAVTQYF	TGTGCCAGTAGTATAGGAGCGGGCGCCGTGACCCAGTACTTC